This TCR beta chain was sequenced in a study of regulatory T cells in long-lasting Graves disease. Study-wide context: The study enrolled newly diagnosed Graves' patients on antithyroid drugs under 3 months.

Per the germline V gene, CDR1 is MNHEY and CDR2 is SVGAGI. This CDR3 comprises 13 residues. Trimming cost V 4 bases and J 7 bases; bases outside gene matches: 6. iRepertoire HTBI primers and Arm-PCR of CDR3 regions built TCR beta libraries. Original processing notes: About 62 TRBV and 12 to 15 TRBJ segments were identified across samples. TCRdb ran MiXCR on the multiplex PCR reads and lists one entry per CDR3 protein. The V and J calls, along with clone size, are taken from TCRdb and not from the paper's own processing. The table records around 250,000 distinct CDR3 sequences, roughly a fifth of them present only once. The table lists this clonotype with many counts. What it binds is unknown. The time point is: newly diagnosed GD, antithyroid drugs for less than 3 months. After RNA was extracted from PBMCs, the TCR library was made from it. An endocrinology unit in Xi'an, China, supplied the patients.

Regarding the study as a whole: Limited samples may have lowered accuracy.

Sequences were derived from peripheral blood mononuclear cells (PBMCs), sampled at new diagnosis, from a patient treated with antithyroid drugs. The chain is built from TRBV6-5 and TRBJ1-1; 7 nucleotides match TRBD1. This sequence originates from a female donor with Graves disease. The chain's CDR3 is CASSFRTGFEAFF. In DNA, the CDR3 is TGTGCCAGCAGTTTTCGGACAGGTTTTGAAGCTTTCTTT.